The rows below give T cell receptor beta chains drawn from one sample of a study of cytomegalovirus exposure and HLA in healthy donors. Using immunoSEQ multiplex PCR, the repertoire was profiled, and TCRdb retains in-frame clones only, with some absent. The data contain fewer than 150,000 clones, around 80% of them singletons. Sequences were obtained from PBMCs. The source is a man under 40 in good health and CMV-seronegative. CDR3s include the opening cysteine and the closing phenylalanine or tryptophan. Each record gives: D gene, V gene, J gene, CDR3 protein, CDR3 DNA. The D gene is left open where the match is weak.

-	TRBV5-6	TRBJ1-5	CASSTGPGDQPQHF	TGTGCCAGCAGTACGGGACCGGGAGATCAGCCCCAGCATTTT
-	TRBV5-1	TRBJ1-3	CASSLAPFSGNTIYF	TGCGCCAGCAGCTTGGCTCCCTTCTCTGGAAACACCATATATTTT
TRBD2	TRBV27	TRBJ2-7	CASSLGLAGGGYEQYF	TGTGCCAGCAGTTTAGGGCTAGCGGGAGGGGGTTACGAGCAGTACTTC
-	TRBV19	TRBJ2-1	CASSIFAGAANEQFF	TGTGCCAGTAGTATATTTGCGGGGGCAGCAAATGAGCAGTTCTTC
TRBD1	TRBV5-1	TRBJ2-1	CASSLTGIINNEQFF	TGCGCCAGCAGCCTGACAGGGATCATCAACAATGAGCAGTTCTTC
TRBD2	TRBV5-1	TRBJ2-2	CASSIRGGEPNTGELFF	TGCGCCAGCAGTATTCGCGGGGGGGAACCAAACACCGGGGAGCTGTTTTTT
-	TRBV29-1	TRBJ2-5	CSVGRSGETQYF	TGCAGCGTTGGTCGCTCGGGAGAGACCCAGTACTTC
-	TRBV6-5	TRBJ1-2	CASSNLGYGYTF	TGTGCCAGCAGTAACCTGGGCTACGGCTACACCTTC
-	TRBV7-8	TRBJ2-5	CASSRPGIAETQYF	TGTGCCAGCAGCAGACCAGGGATTGCGGAGACCCAGTACTTC
-	TRBV28	TRBJ2-1	CASSFIGGAYYNEQFF	TGTGCCAGCAGTTTCATTGGGGGGGCTTACTACAATGAGCAGTTCTTC
TRBD2	TRBV5-1	TRBJ2-4	CASSLGSGGNIQYF	TGCGCCAGCAGCTTGGGCAGCGGGGGAAACATTCAGTACTTC
TRBD1	TRBV27	TRBJ1-5	CASRRDSGSNQPQNF	TGTGCCAGCAGGAGGGACAGTGGTAGCAATCAGCCCCAGAATTTT
TRBD1	TRBV28	TRBJ1-5	CASSLLGRGLGSNQPQHF	TGTGCCAGCAGTTTATTGGGTAGGGGGCTGGGGAGCAATCAGCCCCAGCATTTT
TRBD2	TRBV7-9	TRBJ2-3	CASSTGSSGTDTQYF	TGTGCCAGCAGTACCGGGAGTAGCGGGACAGATACGCAGTATTTT
TRBD2	TRBV19	TRBJ2-2	CASSRTSGTGGELFF	TGTGCCAGTAGTCGGACTAGCGGGACCGGCGGGGAGCTGTTTTTT
-	TRBV27	TRBJ1-1	CASSSTGQGNTEAFF	TGTGCCAGCAGTTCCACGGGACAAGGGAACACTGAAGCTTTCTTT
-	TRBV6-5	TRBJ1-5	CASSPSVAANQPQHF	TGTGCCAGCAGTCCCTCTGTGGCCGCTAATCAGCCCCAGCATTTT
-	TRBV5-1	TRBJ2-3	CASSLGIIGGTSTDTQYF	TGCGCCAGCAGCTTGGGAATAATCGGAGGGACTAGCACAGATACGCAGTATTTT
TRBD1	TRBV5-1	TRBJ1-4	CASRTGAGPEKLFF	TGCGCCAGCCGGACAGGGGCCGGGCCTGAAAAACTGTTTTTT
-	TRBV30	TRBJ2-7	CAWSRPGTYEQYF	TGTGCCTGGAGTCGGCCGGGGACCTACGAGCAGTACTTC
-	TRBV5-4	TRBJ1-2	CASSSGRDIIDGYTF	TGTGCCAGCAGCTCAGGTCGGGACATCATAGACGGCTACACCTTC
-	TRBV5-6	TRBJ1-5	CASSLIGGGQPQHF	TGTGCCAGCAGCTTGATAGGGGGAGGGCAGCCCCAGCATTTT
TRBD1	TRBV28	TRBJ1-2	CASRASGGGGYTF	TGTGCCAGCAGAGCCTCAGGGGGTGGCGGCTACACCTTC
-	TRBV27	TRBJ1-5	CASSFRGQTQPQHF	TGTGCCAGCAGTTTCCGAGGACAGACTCAGCCCCAGCATTTT
TRBD1	TRBV6-1	TRBJ1-2	CASSRQGSSGYGYPF	TGTGCCAGCAGTAGACAGGGGTCATCGGGCTATGGCTACCCCTTC
TRBD1	TRBV19	TRBJ1-2	CASQGANYGYTF	TGTGCCAGCCAGGGGGCAAACTATGGCTACACCTTC
-	TRBV5-1	TRBJ2-5	CASSLVPNQETQYF	TGCGCCAGCAGCTTGGTTCCTAACCAAGAGACCCAGTACTTC
TRBD1	TRBV6-5	TRBJ2-1	CASSGLDRGRNEQFF	TGTGCCAGCAGCGGATTGGACAGGGGGCGAAATGAGCAGTTCTTC
TRBD2	TRBV7-7	TRBJ2-5	CASSPTSGPETQYF	TGTGCCAGCAGCCCCACTAGCGGTCCTGAGACCCAGTACTTC
TRBD2	TRBV19	TRBJ2-1	CASSPRSGTSGINEQFF	TGTGCCAGTAGCCCACGATCCGGGACTAGCGGGATCAATGAGCAGTTCTTC
-	TRBV4-2	TRBJ2-2	CASSQVGGIAGELFF	TGTGCCAGCAGCCAAGTTGGCGGGATAGCCGGGGAGCTGTTTTTT